The TCR beta chain under discussion was sequenced for a study of cytomegalovirus exposure and HLA in healthy donors. Study as a whole: The study placed approximately 80% of its approximately 400 genotyped donors in the Caucasian-associated ancestry cluster. Study-level findings and limits: CMV antigen specificity of a few CMV-associated chains was confirmed in vitro. Versus the approximately 700-donor mean, an Asian-associated ancestry cluster reportedly showed fewer N-insertions in a later analysis.

Amplification used 60 Vbeta primers and 13 Jbeta primers. Profiled with immunoSEQ multiplex PCR; TCRdb holds only in-frame clones, not every one. The sample shows 65,000 to 70,000 clones, less than 70% of them seen only once. This CDR3 contains 12 residues. The V and J ends lost 6 bases and 5 bases respectively, with 10 bases between them. Per the germline V gene, CDR1 is SNHLY and CDR2 is FYNNEI. A word on this clone: The antigen remains unidentified.

The clonotype comes from a woman aged 25 to 39 in good health and CMV-seronegative. V is TRBV2 and J is TRBJ2-5; weak D call: TRBD2 (5 bases). Sequencing was carried out using PBMCs. Here the CDR3 DNA reads TGTGCCAGCAGCGGGGTCCTGGAGACCCAGTACTTC. It specifies CASSGVLETQYF.